The subject of this entry is one TCR beta chain. Its antigen is undetermined. The CDR3 has 13 amino acids. V lost 4 bases and J 1 base, leaving 2 bases between the germline ends. Germline assignment: CDR1 SNHLY and CDR2 FYNNEI. The source of the sample is a study of T cell clonotyping in hematopoietic cell transplantation. Overall study findings and caveats: Recipient TCR diversity dropped after transplant; expanded clonotypes rose from day 30 to 180. No sorting was done, leaving CD4 and CD8 contributions mixed.

Produced via immunoSEQ multiplex PCR; TCRdb's table is partial and in-frame only. Counted here are 40,000 to 45,000 clones, 94% occurring once; the ten biggest clones make up roughly 0.82%. The specimen sequenced was peripheral blood mononuclear cells. The rearrangement uses TRBV2 and TRBJ1-6; D unclear. The receptor's source is a woman aged 45 to 65 in good health. Some clones in this sample may be carry-over from other donors' samples. The CDR3 spells CASSGSYNSPLHF. CDR3 sequence (DNA): TGTGCCAGCAGTGGGTCCTATAATTCACCCCTCCACTTT.